This T cell receptor beta chain came from a study of CD8 T cells in ankylosing spondylitis. This clonotype has only a few counts. The antigen remains undetermined. The CDR3 loop spans 13 amino acids. V lost 2 bases to trimming and J lost 7 bases, with 12 bases between them. Study-wide results and limits: In ankylosing spondylitis blood, a motif of about 8 highly homologous TCR beta variants appeared characteristic. The study looked at matched synovial fluid samples from ankylosing spondylitis patients. Disease-linked clones were reported to be significantly enriched there. Disease-linked clones were found to be CD8+ and relatively rare in peripheral blood. Previously reported in reactive arthritis synovial fluid and blood were some of the motif variants.

Quantitative 5'-RACE with molecular barcodes was used to make the TCR beta libraries. TCRdb independently ran MiXCR on the 5' RACE reads; one entry per CDR3 protein. The sample records roughly 450,000 distinct CDR3 sequences, roughly 27% being singletons. This sequence was found in a male donor with ankylosing spondylitis. This chain connects TRBV12-3 or TRBV12-4 to TRBJ2-7; tentative D call: TRBD1 (6 bases). Sequences were obtained from blood, either unsorted or a sorted T cell fraction (not recorded which). CDR3: CASSLYREGEQYV. Here the CDR3 DNA reads TGTGCCAGCAGTTTATACAGGGAAGGGGAGCAGTACGTC.